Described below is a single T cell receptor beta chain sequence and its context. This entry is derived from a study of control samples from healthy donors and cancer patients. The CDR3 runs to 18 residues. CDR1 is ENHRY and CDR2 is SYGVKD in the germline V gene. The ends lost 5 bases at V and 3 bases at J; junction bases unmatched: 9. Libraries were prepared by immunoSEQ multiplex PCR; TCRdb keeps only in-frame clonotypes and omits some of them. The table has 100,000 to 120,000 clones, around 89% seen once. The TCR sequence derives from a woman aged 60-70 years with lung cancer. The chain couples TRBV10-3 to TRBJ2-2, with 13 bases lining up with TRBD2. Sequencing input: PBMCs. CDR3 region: CAISILAGGPSDTGELFF. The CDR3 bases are TGTGCCATCAGTATACTAGCGGGGGGGCCCTCTGACACCGGGGAGCTGTTTTTT.